Listed below are T cell receptor beta chains from one sample, sequenced in a study of T cell responses to AZD1222 COVID-19 vaccine. Here immunoSEQ multiplex PCR was the method, and the copy in TCRdb shows in-frame clones only, minus some. The sample lists about 76,000 clones, about 88% occurring once. The sequencing used peripheral blood, collected on day 0 of AZD1222 vaccination. The receptors originated from an adult in good health. Each CDR3 is given with its conserved first and last residue. A D gene is named only where the DNA matches it firmly. The size field is filled for only some rows; it gives once, few, many or a size class.

. | 14 | TRBJ2-7 | TRBV7-9 | . | TGTGCCAGCAGCTTAGAGGACAGTTCCTACGAGCAGTACTTC | CASSLEDSSYEQYF
. | 14 | TRBJ2-3 | TRBV5-1 | TRBD1 | TGCGCCAGCAGCGAGGGACAGAGCACAGATACGCAGTATTTT | CASSEGQSTDTQYF
. | 11 | TRBJ1-3 | TRBV20-1 | . | TGCAGTGCTAGAGTTGGAAACACCATATATTTT | CSARVGNTIYF
. | 16 | TRBJ1-2 | TRBV4-1 | TRBD1 | TGCGCCAGCAGCCGAGGCGCCGGGACAGAGGACTATGGCTACACCTTC | CASSRGAGTEDYGYTF
. | 15 | TRBJ1-4 | TRBV5-1 | . | TGCGCCAGCAGCTTTGGAGGTCCCGAGGATGAAAAACTGTTTTTT | CASSFGGPEDEKLFF
. | 14 | TRBJ1-1 | TRBV6-5 | TRBD1 | TGTGCCAGCAGGACGACAGGGAGGGACACTGAAGCTTTCTTT | CASRTTGRDTEAFF
. | 15 | TRBJ1-5 | TRBV27 | TRBD1 | TGTGCCAGCAGTTTCACCGGGACAGTGAATCAGCCCCAGCATTTT | CASSFTGTVNQPQHF
. | 16 | TRBJ1-3 | TRBV9 | . | TGTGCCAGCAGCTCCATGGGGCGGGATTACGGAAACACCATATATTTT | CASSSMGRDYGNTIYF
. | 16 | TRBJ1-1 | TRBV3-1/TRBV3-2 | . | TGTGCCAGCAGCCTCCGAATAGGAGGGGCGGGCACTGAAGCTTTCTTT | CASSLRIGGAGTEAFF
. | 14 | TRBJ1-6 | TRBV7-6 | TRBD1 | TGTGCCAGCAGTCGTGGGACAGGGGTATCACCCCTCCACTTT | CASSRGTGVSPLHF
once | 15 | TRBJ1-2 | TRBV10-3 | . | TGTGCCATCAGTGAGGAAGGGGGGCTACGGTATGGCTACACCTTC | CAISEEGGLRYGYTF
. | 15 | TRBJ2-2 | TRBV13 | . | TGTGCCAGCACCAAACCCCCTTTTACCACCGGGGAGCTGTTTTTT | CASTKPPFTTGELFF
. | 14 | TRBJ2-5 | TRBV6-5 | . | TGTGCCAGCAGTTACTCGAGAGGTTACGAGACCCAGTACTTC | CASSYSRGYETQYF
. | 15 | TRBJ1-2 | TRBV11-2 | TRBD1 | TGTGCCAGCAGCGCCGACAGGGGCGCTTTCTATGGCTACACCTTC | CASSADRGAFYGYTF
. | 15 | TRBJ2-7 | TRBV6-5 | . | TGTGCCAGCAGTCCTTCCACCGGGGTAGCCTACGAGCAGTACTTC | CASSPSTGVAYEQYF
. | 12 | TRBJ1-1 | TRBV7-6 | . | TGTGCCAGGGGAACAGCGAACACTGAAGCTTTCTTT | CARGTANTEAFF
. | 14 | TRBJ2-1 | TRBV19 | TRBD1 | TGTGCCAGTAGTCCGCAGGGGGCTTACAATGAGCAGTTCTTC | CASSPQGAYNEQFF
. | 16 | TRBJ2-2 | TRBV3-1/TRBV3-2 | . | TGTGCCAGCAGCCAAGGCCCGGGGCTGAGGACCGGGGAGCTGTTTTTT | CASSQGPGLRTGELFF
. | 15 | TRBJ1-2 | TRBV6-5 | . | TGTGCCAGCAGTTACTCGGTTGGGGGGGGCTATGGCTACACCTTC | CASSYSVGGGYGYTF
. | 15 | TRBJ2-2 | TRBV6-5 | . | TGTGCCAGCAACCCAGGGGCTAGCGCCCCCCGGGAGCTGTTTTTT | CASNPGASAPRELFF
. | 15 | TRBJ1-5 | TRBV28 | . | TGTGCCAGCAGTTTAGGCAGGGGAGGGAATCAGCCCCAGCATTTT | CASSLGRGGNQPQHF
. | 16 | TRBJ1-2 | TRBV28 | . | TGTGCCAGCACCTCCCCGGGAGGGCAGGGTAACTATGGCTACACCTTC | CASTSPGGQGNYGYTF
. | 16 | TRBJ1-6 | TRBV6-5 | TRBD1 | TGTGCCAGCAGTTACCTGGGGGGACAGGGGAATTCACCCCTCCACTTT | CASSYLGGQGNSPLHF
. | 14 | TRBJ1-3 | TRBV7-8 | TRBD1 | TGTGCCAGCAACAAAGGGGACAGCAGAAACACCATATATTTT | CASNKGDSRNTIYF
. | 15 | TRBJ2-1 | TRBV5-4 | TRBD2 | TGTGCCAGCAGCCACCCCTCGGGGGGGGACAATGAGCAGTTCTTC | CASSHPSGGDNEQFF
. | 13 | TRBJ1-2 | TRBV21-1 | . | TGTGCCAGCAGCAGTACAAAAACCTATGGCTACACCTTC | CASSSTKTYGYTF
. | 14 | TRBJ1-5 | TRBV2 | TRBD1 | TGTGCCAGCAAAGACAGGGAGGACAATCAGCCCCAGCATTTT | CASKDREDNQPQHF
. | 15 | TRBJ1-2 | TRBV6-1 | TRBD1 | TGTGCCAGCAGTGAGGCAGGACAGGGAGGCTATGGCTACACCTTC | CASSEAGQGGYGYTF
once | 14 | TRBJ2-3 | TRBV10-3 | . | TGTGCCATCCAGGCCGGTACTTACACAGATACGCAGTATTTT | CAIQAGTYTDTQYF
. | 15 | TRBJ2-5 | TRBV7-9 | . | TGTGCCAGCAGCCCCGACCATGGAGTAGAAGAGACCCAGTACTTC | CASSPDHGVEETQYF
. | 13 | TRBJ1-2 | TRBV15 | . | TGTGCCACCAGCAGGACGGCTAACTATGGCTACACCTTC | CATSRTANYGYTF
. | 13 | TRBJ1-1 | TRBV11-2 | TRBD1 | TGTGCCAGCAGCTCATACAGGGGCTCTGAAGCTTTCTTT | CASSSYRGSEAFF
. | 16 | TRBJ2-3 | TRBV9 | . | TGTGCCAGCAGCGAAGGCGGCCTCCGCCGCACAGATACGCAGTATTTT | CASSEGGLRRTDTQYF
. | 14 | TRBJ1-2 | TRBV2 | . | TGTGCCAGCACCGGATTCGGGGGCGGCTATGGCTACACCTTC | CASTGFGGGYGYTF
. | 17 | TRBJ1-3 | TRBV3-1/TRBV3-2 | TRBD1 | TGTGCCAGCAGCGTACGGACAGGGGCAAACTCTGGAAACACCATATATTTT | CASSVRTGANSGNTIYF
. | 13 | TRBJ2-5 | TRBV27 | . | TGTGCCAGCAGTACAGGTCCACTAGAGACCCAGTACTTC | CASSTGPLETQYF
once | 16 | TRBJ1-2 | TRBV5-1 | . | TGCGCCAGCAGCCCCCAATTAACAGGGTATCGGGATGGCTACACCTTC | CASSPQLTGYRDGYTF
. | 14 | TRBJ2-2 | TRBV7-3 | TRBD2 | TGTGCCAGCAGAGGGACTAGCAGCACCGGGGAGCTGTTTTTT | CASRGTSSTGELFF
once | 16 | TRBJ2-5 | TRBV7-9 | . | TGTGCCAGCAGCTTTGAGGACAGAGGCCACGGGACGACCCAGTACTTC | CASSFEDRGHGTTQYF
. | 15 | TRBJ2-7 | TRBV9 | . | TGTGCCAGCAGCCCCCAACAAGGGTTCCCCTACGAGCAGTACTTC | CASSPQQGFPYEQYF
few | 14 | TRBJ1-2 | TRBV10-2 | . | TGCGCCAGCAGTGATAGGGGGGGCCTGGAGAGCTACACCTTC | CASSDRGGLESYTF
. | 15 | TRBJ1-4 | TRBV6-5 | . | TGTGCCAGCAGTACCGTGAATCCCCCGGTCGAAAAACTGTTTTTT | CASSTVNPPVEKLFF
. | 16 | TRBJ2-1 | TRBV9 | TRBD2 | TGTGCCAGCAGCCCGTCGACACCGGGAGGTTACAATGAGCAGTTCTTC | CASSPSTPGGYNEQFF
. | 15 | TRBJ2-7 | TRBV10-3 | TRBD1 | TGTGCCATCAGGCGACAGGGGGCCCTAGCGCGCGAGCAGTACTTC | CAIRRQGALAREQYF
. | 14 | TRBJ2-5 | TRBV23-1 | . | TGCGCCAGCAGTCATGAGGGAGGCTCGGAGACCCAGTACTTC | CASSHEGGSETQYF
few | 14 | TRBJ2-3 | TRBV13 | . | TGTGCCAGCAGCTTAATAAAGTGGACAGATACGCAGTATTTT | CASSLIKWTDTQYF
. | 17 | TRBJ1-5 | TRBV5-5 | . | TGTGCCAGCAGCTTGGCGGTTGGGCAGTTCGGCAATCAGCCCCAGCATTTT | CASSLAVGQFGNQPQHF
. | 15 | TRBJ2-1 | TRBV5-1 | . | TGCGCCAGCAGCTTGGGGGACTTCTCCTACAATGAGCAGTTCTTC | CASSLGDFSYNEQFF
. | 14 | TRBJ1-4 | TRBV11-2 | . | TGTGCCAGCAGTGCGGGAGGGTACGGTGAAAAACTGTTTTTT | CASSAGGYGEKLFF
. | 16 | TRBJ1-3 | TRBV6-2/TRBV6-3 | . | TGTGCCAGCAGTTCTACTACAGGGAATGAAAGAAACACCATATATTTT | CASSSTTGNERNTIYF
. | 13 | TRBJ1-1 | TRBV7-3 | . | TGTGCCAGCAGCTTAAATGTGAACACTGAAGCTTTCTTT | CASSLNVNTEAFF
. | 16 | TRBJ2-5 | TRBV25-1 | . | TGTGCCAGCAGTGATCCTATAACAGGGACCGGGGAGACCCAGTACTTC | CASSDPITGTGETQYF
. | 19 | TRBJ2-1 | TRBV9 | TRBD2 | TGTGCCAGCAGCGTAGCTCCTAGCGGGAGGGCCTCCAATTATAATGAGCAGTTCTTC | CASSVAPSGRASNYNEQFF
few | 16 | TRBJ2-6 | TRBV7-8 | . | TGTGCCAGCAGCTTAAGTGGGACGGGTGGGGCCAACGTCCTGACTTTC | CASSLSGTGGANVLTF
few | 16 | TRBJ2-6 | TRBV4-1 | . | TGCGCCAGCAGCCAGTCAGGGGTACGTGGGGCCAACGTCCTGACTTTC | CASSQSGVRGANVLTF
. | 16 | TRBJ2-3 | TRBV9 | . | TGTGCCAGCAGCGTAGTCGGCGGTTTAAGCACAGATACGCAGTATTTT | CASSVVGGLSTDTQYF
. | 13 | TRBJ1-3 | TRBV4-1 | . | TGCGCCAGCAGCCAAGATGACGTAGACACCATATATTTT | CASSQDDVDTIYF